A single sample gave rise to the 29 T cell receptor beta chains below, sequenced in a study of T cell responses to AZD1222 COVID-19 vaccine. Clones were sequenced by immunoSEQ multiplex PCR, and TCRdb holds only the in-frame ones, with some missing. The table lists around 140,000 clones, over 75% of them singletons, with approximately 20% in the top ten. Sequences were derived from peripheral blood, sampled on day 0 of AZD1222 vaccination. Every receptor here comes from an adult in good health.

CDR3 sequence: CASSITGSGANVLTF. CDR3 coding DNA: TGTGCCAGTAGTATCACGGGATCTGGGGCCAACGTCCTGACTTTC. The rearrangement links TRBV19 to TRBJ2-6; tentative D call: TRBD2 (5 bases). Germline-derived CDR1 and CDR2 are LNHDA and SQIVND (reference sequence). V lost 3 bases, J lost 1 base, and 7 bases lay in between. CDR3 length: 15 amino acids.

This sequence joins TRBV19 and TRBJ2-1, with 12 nucleotides matching TRBD1. Germline loops: CDR1 LNHDA, CDR2 SQIVND (reference sequence). The CDR3 covers 15 residues. The ends lost 6 bases at V and 11 bases at J; junction bases unmatched: 11. Here the CDR3 DNA reads TGTGCCAGTAGCCTCAACCGCGGGACAGGGGGCCAGCAGTTCTTC. Residues: CASSLNRGTGGQQFF.

The V call is TRBV9, the J call TRBJ2-5; tentative D call: TRBD1 (6 bases). Germline CDR1 and CDR2: SGDLS and YYNGEE. V lost 4 bases, J lost 2 bases, and 12 bases lay in between. CDR3 length: 14 residues. CDR3 region: CASSPGGQQETQYF. Written as DNA, the CDR3 is TGTGCCAGCAGCCCCGGCGGACAGCAAGAGACCCAGTACTTC.

As for this clone: Within the sample, other DNA sequences also encode this same CDR3. The gene calls are TRBV6-5 and TRBJ2-5, with D hard to call. CDR1 and CDR2 (germline): MNHEY, SVGAGI. The CDR3 spans 13 residues. Trimming removed 3 bases from V and 2 bases from J, with 7 bases in between. CDR3 loop: CASSYYLQETQYF. The CDR3 DNA follows: TGTGCCAGCAGTTATTACTTGCAAGAGACCCAGTACTTC.

The rearrangement links TRBV7-2 to TRBJ2-7; weak D call: TRBD1 (5 bases). V was cut by 3 bases and J by 2 bases, with 11 bases left in between. CDR3 size: 14 residues. The V gene's germline CDR1 is SGHTA and CDR2 FQGNSA. CDR3 in DNA: TGTGCCAGCAGCTTGGGGCTCGTCACCTACGAGCAGTACTTC. Translated, it gives CASSLGLVTYEQYF.

Points on this clone: Relative to the germline gene, one junction end is altered; a read error may explain this. Additional DNA sequences in this sample encode the identical CDR3. The V gene is TRBV3-1 (or the pseudogene TRBV3-2), the J gene TRBJ1-2; TRBD1 matches at 7 bases. The CDR3 consists of 15 residues. The V gene's germline CDR1 is LGHDT and CDR2 YNNKEL (reference sequence). CDR3 amino acids: CASSQPGGGVYGYTF. The CDR3 DNA is TGTGCCAGTAGCCAACCTGGAGGGGGCGTCTATGGCTACACCTTC.

The V and J genes are TRBV12-5 and TRBJ2-3; possibly TRBD2 for D (6 bases). Trimming took 6 bases from V and 0 from J, leaving 10 bases between them. The CDR3 extends over 14 amino acids. Per the germline V gene, CDR1 is LGHNT and CDR2 is FRNRAP. The CDR3 region is CASGTGLSTDTQYF. The DNA of the CDR3 is TGTGCTAGTGGAACCGGACTAAGCACAGATACGCAGTATTTT.

The chain recombines TRBV7-9 with TRBJ1-5; 9 nucleotides align to TRBD1. Trimming cost V 4 bases and J 0 bases; bases outside gene matches: 4. Germline CDR1 SEHNR, CDR2 FQNEAQ (reference sequence). CDR3 length equals 16 residues. This CDR3 reads CASSWGQGDSNQPQHF. DNA of the CDR3: TGTGCCAGCAGCTGGGGACAGGGTGATAGCAATCAGCCCCAGCATTTT.

The chain joins TRBV2 to TRBJ2-5; 7 bases agree with TRBD1. V gave up 8 bases and J gave up 5 bases; unmatched junction bases: 11. The CDR3 has 14 amino acids. The germline V gene has CDR1 SNHLY and CDR2 FYNNEI. For the CDR3, the DNA is TGTGCCAGCCCGGCGGGTGGCAGGGGGGAGACCCAGTACTTC. This encodes CASPAGGRGETQYF.

The chain recombines TRBV28 with TRBJ1-5; possible D gene TRBD1, 5 bases. Germline CDR1 reads MDHEN; CDR2 reads SYDVKM. V was clipped by 7 bases and J by 4 bases, with 14 bases between them. This CDR3 comprises 14 residues. CDR3 nucleotide sequence: TGTGCCAGCACCGTGGGGCAGTCAAATCAGCCCCAGCATTTT. Its translation is CASTVGQSNQPQHF. Full variable domain (remainder filled in from reference TRBV28 and TRBJ1-5): DVKVTQSSRYLVKRTGEKVFLECVQDMDHENMFWYRQDPGLGLRLIYFSYDVKMKEKGDIPEGYSVSREKKERFSLILESASTNQTSMYLCASTVGQSNQPQHFGDGTRLSIL.

The chain joins TRBV5-6 to TRBJ2-3; D is unresolved. CDR1 SGHDT and CDR2 YYEEEE come from the germline V gene. V gave up 0 bases and J gave up 0 bases, with 8 bases separating them. The CDR3 has 15 residues. CDR3 loop: CASSLGLTSTDTQYF. The DNA for the CDR3 is TGTGCCAGCAGCTTGGGCCTGACAAGCACAGATACGCAGTATTTT.

V usage is TRBV10-1 and J usage is TRBJ2-7; TRBD2 agrees at 10 bases. The CDR3 has 15 amino acids. The germline CDR1 and CDR2 sequences are WNHNN and SYGVQD (reference sequence). Trimming at V came to 8 bases and at J to 5 bases, leaving 12 bases not matched to a gene. The chain's CDR3 is CASRTSGGDFHEQYF. The CDR3 DNA is TGCGCCAGCCGAACCAGCGGGGGGGACTTTCACGAGCAGTACTTC.

The chain links TRBV11-2 to TRBJ2-5; TRBD1 or TRBD2 may be the D gene (6 bases each). CDR3 length: 12 amino acids. Germline loops: CDR1 SGHAT, CDR2 FQNNGV. V was pared by 4 bases and J by 7 bases, with 10 bases between. As DNA, the CDR3 is TGTGCCAGCAGCTCGGGGGCAGGGACCCAGTACTTC. Residues: CASSSGAGTQYF.

Only a few counts were recorded for this clone. Here the CDR3 reads CAWSDPGWANVLTF. In nucleotides, the CDR3 is TGTGCCTGGAGCGACCCCGGGTGGGCCAACGTCCTGACTTTC. The gene calls are TRBV30 and TRBJ2-6, with D uncertain. The V end was cut by 3 bases, the J end by 5 bases, with 11 bases between. CDR3 length: 14 residues. The germline V gene has CDR1 GTSNPN and CDR2 SVGIG (reference sequence). Looking up the rest from reference TRBV30 and TRBJ2-6 gives the full variable domain: SQTIHQWPATLVQPVGSPLSLECTVEGTSNPNLYWYRQAAGRGLQLLFYSVGIGQISSEVPQNLSASRPQDRQFILSSKKLLLSDSGFYLCAWSDPGWANVLTFGAGSRLTVL.

The V gene is TRBV10-3, the J gene TRBJ1-2, with a possible D match to TRBD1 (5 bases). In germline, CDR1 is ENHRY, CDR2 SYGVKD. The CDR3 contains 15 residues. The V end was cut by 6 bases, the J end by 4 bases, with 18 bases between. The CDR3, as DNA: TGTGCCATCAGCCCCGGACAAGACCGTATCTATGGCTACACCTTC. Translated, it gives CAISPGQDRIYGYTF.

The rearrangement uses TRBV2 and TRBJ1-4; D gene ambiguous. The germline gives CDR1 SNHLY, CDR2 FYNNEI. The CDR3 loop spans 15 amino acids. V lost 3 bases and J lost 5, with 13 bases in between. The CDR3 region is CASSDRGTYNEKLFF. The CDR3 DNA reads TGTGCCAGCAGTGACAGAGGCACGTACAATGAAAAACTGTTTTTT.

This chain uses TRBV7-6 with TRBJ2-7; 10 bases align to TRBD2. Looked up from germline, CDR1 is SGHVS and CDR2 is FNYEAQ. This CDR3 has 14 residues. The ends lost 2 bases at V and 5 bases at J; junction bases unmatched: 3. Written as DNA, the CDR3 is TGTGCCAGCAGCTTAACTAGCGGGGACAACGAGCAGTACTTC. Its translation: CASSLTSGDNEQYF.

The rearrangement uses TRBV5-8 and TRBJ1-5, with a possible D match to TRBD1 (6 bases). CDR1 is SGHTS, CDR2 YDEGEE, per germline. The CDR3 sequence is 16 residues long. The V and J ends lost 4 bases and 2 bases respectively, with 16 bases between them. The CDR3 here is CASSRGHRLGNQPQHF. The CDR3 nucleotides read TGTGCCAGCAGCAGGGGACACCGGTTGGGCAATCAGCCCCAGCATTTT.

This sequence joins TRBV5-1 and TRBJ1-2; TRBD1 matches 9 bases. The CDR3 covers 14 residues. Germline V gene lookup returns CDR1 SGHRS and CDR2 YFSETQ. V trimming: 5 bases; J trimming: 9 bases; junction bases outside the gene matches: 11. The chain's CDR3 is CASRMGDRERSYTF. The CDR3 DNA follows: TGCGCCAGCAGGATGGGGGACAGGGAACGGAGCTACACCTTC.

The CDR3 DNA is TGCGCCAGCAGCTTGGCCGGACAGGGGAACTATGGCTACACCTTC. Its translation is CASSLAGQGNYGYTF. The genes are TRBV5-1 and TRBJ1-2, with TRBD1 identical over 9 bases. The CDR3 is 15 amino acids. The germline CDR1 and CDR2 sequences are SGHRS and YFSETQ. J lost 2 bases, V lost 0 bases, and 2 bases had no gene match.

CDR3 protein: CASSEAGDGFYGYTF. The CDR3 DNA follows: TGTGCCAGCAGTGAAGCGGGGGACGGGTTTTATGGCTACACCTTC. The chain recombines TRBV2 with TRBJ1-2, with a tentative D call TRBD1 (5 bases). Trimming shortened V by 0 bases and J by 5 bases, and 13 bases separated the two germline ends. The CDR3 is 15 amino acids. CDR1 SNHLY and CDR2 FYNNEI come from the germline V gene.

V is TRBV4-3 and J is TRBJ2-2, with D perhaps TRBD2 (5 bases). The V gene's germline CDR1 is LGHNA and CDR2 YSLEER. CDR3 length: 17 amino acids. The V end lost 2 bases, the J end lost 6 bases, and 19 bases lay between the germline ends. CDR3 sequence: CASSQRTEVRAPGELFF. CDR3 DNA sequence: TGCGCCAGCAGCCAACGAACGGAGGTTAGGGCACCCGGGGAGCTGTTTTTT.

The V call is TRBV7-2, the J call TRBJ2-3; D gene uncertain. Germline CDR1 is SGHTA and CDR2 is FQGNSA. V was pared by 1 base and J by 5 bases, with 10 bases between. The CDR3 contains 14 residues. The CDR3 DNA sequence: TGTGCCAGCAGCTTAGGACACATCAAAGATACGCAGTATTTT. This gives the protein CASSLGHIKDTQYF.

The chain employs TRBV28 and TRBJ1-2, with 8 nucleotides matching TRBD1. Germline V gene data show CDR1 as MDHEN and CDR2 as SYDVKM. The V segment lost 3 bases and the J segment 2 bases; nucleotides outside the gene matches: 8. This CDR3 contains 16 residues. CDR3 region: CASSLGQVLTNYGYTF. The CDR3, as DNA: TGTGCCAGCAGTTTGGGACAGGTCCTTACAAACTATGGCTACACCTTC.

A note on this clone: At one end the junction does not follow the germline gene, possibly because of a read error. The rearrangement joins TRBV9 to TRBJ2-7; TRBD2 agrees at 8 bases. Germline CDR1 is SGDLS and CDR2 is YYNGEE. The CDR3 runs 14 residues. The CDR3 protein is CASSERTSSSEQYF. The CDR3 DNA sequence: TGTGCCAGCAGCGAGAGGACTAGCTCCTCCGAGCAGTACTTC.

The rearrangement joins TRBV2 to TRBJ2-1; TRBD2 agrees at 9 bases. The length of the CDR3 is 15 residues. V trimming: 9 bases; J trimming: 6 bases; junction bases outside the gene matches: 12. Germline CDR1 SNHLY, CDR2 FYNNEI. CDR3 sequence: CASRNPGLASNEQFF. DNA for the CDR3: TGTGCCAGTAGGAACCCGGGACTAGCCTCCAATGAGCAGTTCTTC.

The chain joins TRBV5-6 to TRBJ1-2; D not certain. The CDR3 has 11 amino acids. With 0 bases removed from V and 8 bases from J, the gap between germline ends came to 5 bases. In germline, CDR1 is SGHDT, CDR2 YYEEEE. The CDR3 nucleotides read TGTGCCAGCAGCTTGGCGGGCGGCTACACCTTC. It yields the protein CASSLAGGYTF.

The J gene is TRBJ1-1, the V gene TRBV6-5; no definite D call. V lost 7 bases to trimming and J lost 3 bases, with 15 bases between them. The CDR3 has 14 residues. Germline V gene data show CDR1 as MNHEY and CDR2 as SVGAGI. DNA for the CDR3: TGTGCCAGCACCCCCCTCACTCGGGACACTGAAGCTTTCTTT. Translating it yields CASTPLTRDTEAFF.

This rearrangement joins TRBV5-1 to TRBJ2-5, with 7 bases lining up with TRBD1. The CDR3 runs 14 residues. In germline, CDR1 is SGHRS, CDR2 YFSETQ. V lost 3 bases to trimming and J lost 5 bases; unmatched junction nucleotides: 7. DNA for the CDR3: TGCGCCAGCAGCTCGTTGTCACAGGGGGAGACCCAGTACTTC. It codes for CASSSLSQGETQYF. The full variable domain, its missing parts supplied by reference TRBV5-1 and TRBJ2-5, is KAGVTQTPRYLIKTRGQQVTLSCSPISGHRSVSWYQQTPGQGLQFLFEYFSETQRNKGNFPGRFSGRQFSNSRSEMNVSTLELGDSALYLCASSSLSQGETQYFGPGTRLLVL.